Listed below are T cell receptor beta chains from one sample, sequenced in a study of blood T cell repertoires in COVID-19. Repertoires were generated with immunoSEQ multiplex PCR, while TCRdb's copy carries only in-frame clones and drops some. The table records about 20,000 clones, 89% of them present only once. The specimen sequenced was peripheral blood. These receptors originate from a human donor in a cohort sampled during active COVID-19. Each CDR3 is given with its conserved first and last residue. Each record gives: D gene, clone size, V gene, J gene, CDR3 DNA, CDR3 protein. A D gene is named only where the DNA matches it firmly. Expanded clones are given a class, and other clones once, few, many or no size at all.

d_call: -
clone_size: -
v_call: TRBV28
j_call: TRBJ2-5
cdr3_nt: TGTGCCAGCAGTTCCGGAGACGGCATTTTGGAGACCCAGTACTTC
cdr3_aa: CASSSGDGILETQYF

d_call: TRBD1
clone_size: -
v_call: TRBV6-6
j_call: TRBJ1-3
cdr3_nt: TGTGCCAGCAGGGGGGTTGACAGGGCCGGAAACACCATATATTTT
cdr3_aa: CASRGVDRAGNTIYF

d_call: -
clone_size: -
v_call: TRBV7-2
j_call: TRBJ2-5
cdr3_nt: TGTGCCAGCAGCTTACCCGGCCAAGAGACCCAGTACTTC
cdr3_aa: CASSLPGQETQYF

d_call: TRBD2
clone_size: -
v_call: TRBV2
j_call: TRBJ2-1
cdr3_nt: TGTGCCAGCATCCCGACTAGCGGGAGGGCGAAGGGACCCTACAATGAGCAGTTCTTC
cdr3_aa: CASIPTSGRAKGPYNEQFF

d_call: TRBD2
clone_size: -
v_call: TRBV30
j_call: TRBJ2-3
cdr3_nt: TGTGCCTGGAGTGTGGGCCTAGCGGGAGATACGCAGTATTTT
cdr3_aa: CAWSVGLAGDTQYF

d_call: -
clone_size: -
v_call: TRBV30
j_call: TRBJ2-1
cdr3_nt: TGTGCCTGGAGTGTAAGAGGGGAGCAGTTCTTC
cdr3_aa: CAWSVRGEQFF

d_call: TRBD1
clone_size: -
v_call: TRBV6-6
j_call: TRBJ2-5
cdr3_nt: TGTGCCAGCAGTGCTGGACAGGGGGAGACCCAGTACTTC
cdr3_aa: CASSAGQGETQYF

d_call: TRBD1
clone_size: -
v_call: TRBV10-2
j_call: TRBJ2-7
cdr3_nt: TGCGCCAGCAGCCAGGGGGCGGACTACGAGCAGTACTTC
cdr3_aa: CASSQGADYEQYF

d_call: TRBD1
clone_size: -
v_call: TRBV19
j_call: TRBJ1-1
cdr3_nt: TGTGCCAGCACGGACAGGGTTGACACTGAAGCTTTCTTT
cdr3_aa: CASTDRVDTEAFF

d_call: TRBD2
clone_size: -
v_call: TRBV2
j_call: TRBJ2-1
cdr3_nt: TGTGCCAGCAGTGAAAAGCGGGGGAATGAGCAGTTCTTC
cdr3_aa: CASSEKRGNEQFF

d_call: -
clone_size: -
v_call: TRBV15
j_call: TRBJ1-1
cdr3_nt: TGTGCCACCGGGGAGCCGCGCACTGAAGCTTTCTTT
cdr3_aa: CATGEPRTEAFF

d_call: -
clone_size: -
v_call: TRBV2
j_call: TRBJ1-1
cdr3_nt: TGTGCCAGCAGACGGACAGCAATGAACACTGAAGCTTTCTTT
cdr3_aa: CASRRTAMNTEAFF

d_call: -
clone_size: few
v_call: TRBV24-1
j_call: TRBJ2-5
cdr3_nt: TGTGCCACCAGTGATCGGACCTACGGGAAAGAGACCCAGTACTTC
cdr3_aa: CATSDRTYGKETQYF

d_call: TRBD2
clone_size: once
v_call: TRBV29-1
j_call: TRBJ2-3
cdr3_nt: TGCAGCGTTGCCGGGACTAGCGGCGGATTTAGCACAGATACGCAGTATTTT
cdr3_aa: CSVAGTSGGFSTDTQYF

d_call: -
clone_size: -
v_call: TRBV10-2
j_call: TRBJ1-2
cdr3_nt: TGCGCCAGCAGTGAGTCCCCCTCTTTGCAGGCTAACTATGGCTACACCTTC
cdr3_aa: CASSESPSLQANYGYTF

d_call: -
clone_size: -
v_call: TRBV5-1
j_call: TRBJ1-1
cdr3_nt: TGCGCCAGCAGCTTGGCCTCGCTTTCTAGGGCTTTCTTT
cdr3_aa: CASSLASLSRAFF

d_call: -
clone_size: -
v_call: TRBV10-1
j_call: TRBJ1-1
cdr3_nt: TGCGCCAGCAGTGAGTCGGCAGGTGAAGCTTTCTTT
cdr3_aa: CASSESAGEAFF

d_call: -
clone_size: -
v_call: TRBV5-4
j_call: TRBJ2-7
cdr3_nt: TGTGCCAGCAGCCCTTTTCAGGGGCCCTACCCCGGCGAGCAGTACTTC
cdr3_aa: CASSPFQGPYPGEQYF

d_call: -
clone_size: -
v_call: TRBV6-5
j_call: TRBJ1-3
cdr3_nt: TGTGCCAGCAGTCCGCGCGGGGACGGGAGAAACACCATATATTTT
cdr3_aa: CASSPRGDGRNTIYF

d_call: -
clone_size: -
v_call: TRBV6-5
j_call: TRBJ2-1
cdr3_nt: TGTGCCAGCAGTTACTCTTCCCGTTACAATGGGCAGTTCTTC
cdr3_aa: CASSYSSRYNGQFF

d_call: -
clone_size: -
v_call: TRBV6-5
j_call: TRBJ1-2
cdr3_nt: TGTGCCAGTGAGGGTTTTACACTTAACTATGGCTACACCTTC
cdr3_aa: CASEGFTLNYGYTF

d_call: TRBD2
clone_size: -
v_call: TRBV4-1
j_call: TRBJ2-7
cdr3_nt: TGCGCCAGCAGCCAAGGAGCGGGAGGAAGTGCGTGGGAGCAGTACTTC
cdr3_aa: CASSQGAGGSAWEQYF